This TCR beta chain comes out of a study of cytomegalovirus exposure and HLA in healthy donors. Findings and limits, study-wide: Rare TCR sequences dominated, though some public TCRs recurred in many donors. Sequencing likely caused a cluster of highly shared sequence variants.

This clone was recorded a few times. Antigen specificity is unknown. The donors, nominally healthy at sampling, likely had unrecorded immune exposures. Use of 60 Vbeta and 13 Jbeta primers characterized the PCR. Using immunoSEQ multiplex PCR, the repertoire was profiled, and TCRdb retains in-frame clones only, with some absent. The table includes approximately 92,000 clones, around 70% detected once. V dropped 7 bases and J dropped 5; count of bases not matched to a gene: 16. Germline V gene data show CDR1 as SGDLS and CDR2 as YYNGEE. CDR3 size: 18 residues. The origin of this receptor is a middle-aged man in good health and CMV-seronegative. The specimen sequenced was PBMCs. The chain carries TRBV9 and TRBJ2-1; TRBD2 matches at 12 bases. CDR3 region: CASSSRGLAGGPNNEQFF. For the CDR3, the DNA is TGTGCCAGCTCCAGTAGGGGTCTAGCGGGAGGGCCTAACAATGAGCAGTTCTTC.